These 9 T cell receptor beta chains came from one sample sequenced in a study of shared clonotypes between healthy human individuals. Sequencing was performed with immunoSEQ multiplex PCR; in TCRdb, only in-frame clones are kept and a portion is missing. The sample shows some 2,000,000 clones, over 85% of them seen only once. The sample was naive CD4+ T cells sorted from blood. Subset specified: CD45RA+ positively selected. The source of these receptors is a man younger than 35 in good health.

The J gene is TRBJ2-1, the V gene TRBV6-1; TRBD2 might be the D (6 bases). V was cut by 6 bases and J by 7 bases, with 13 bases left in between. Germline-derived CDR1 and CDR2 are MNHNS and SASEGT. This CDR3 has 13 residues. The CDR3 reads CASRLTGVNEQFF. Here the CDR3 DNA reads TGTGCCAGCAGATTAACGGGGGTTAATGAGCAGTTCTTC.

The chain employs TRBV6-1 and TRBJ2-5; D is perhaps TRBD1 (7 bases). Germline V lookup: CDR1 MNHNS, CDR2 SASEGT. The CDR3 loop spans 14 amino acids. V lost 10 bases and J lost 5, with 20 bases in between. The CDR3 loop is CAIRGGAGGETQYF. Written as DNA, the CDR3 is TGTGCCATCCGAGGGGGCGCCGGAGGGGAGACCCAGTACTTC.

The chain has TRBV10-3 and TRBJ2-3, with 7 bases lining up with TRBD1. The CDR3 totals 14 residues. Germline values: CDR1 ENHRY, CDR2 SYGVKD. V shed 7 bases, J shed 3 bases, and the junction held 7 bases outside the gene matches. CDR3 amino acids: CAINTGTETDTQYF. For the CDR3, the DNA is TGTGCCATCAACACCGGGACAGAGACAGATACGCAGTATTTT.

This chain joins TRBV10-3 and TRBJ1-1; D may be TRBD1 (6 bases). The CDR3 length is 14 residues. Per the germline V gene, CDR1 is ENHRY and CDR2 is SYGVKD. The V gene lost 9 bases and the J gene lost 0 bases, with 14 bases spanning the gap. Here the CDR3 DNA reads TGTGCCATATCGAGGGGGGCGATGAACACTGAAGCTTTCTTT. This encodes CAISRGAMNTEAFF.

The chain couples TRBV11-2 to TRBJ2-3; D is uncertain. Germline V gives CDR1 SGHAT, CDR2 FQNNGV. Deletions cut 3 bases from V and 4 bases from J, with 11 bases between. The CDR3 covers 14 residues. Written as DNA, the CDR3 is TGTGCCAGCAGCTTTTATCATGAGGCAGATACGCAGTATTTT. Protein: CASSFYHEADTQYF.

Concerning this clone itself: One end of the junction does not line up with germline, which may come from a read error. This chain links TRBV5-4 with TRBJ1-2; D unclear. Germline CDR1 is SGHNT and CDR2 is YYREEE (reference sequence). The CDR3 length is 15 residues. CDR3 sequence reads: CASSLAAPPGYGDTF. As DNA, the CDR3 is TGTGCCAGCAGCTTGGCGGCCCCTCCTGGCTATGGCGACACCTTC. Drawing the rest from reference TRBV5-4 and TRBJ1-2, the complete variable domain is ETGVTQSPTHLIKTRGQQVTLRCSSQSGHNTVSWYQQALGQGPQFIFQYYREEENGRGNFPPRFSGLQFPNYSSELNVNALELDDSALYLCASSLAAPPGYGDTFGSGTRLTVV.

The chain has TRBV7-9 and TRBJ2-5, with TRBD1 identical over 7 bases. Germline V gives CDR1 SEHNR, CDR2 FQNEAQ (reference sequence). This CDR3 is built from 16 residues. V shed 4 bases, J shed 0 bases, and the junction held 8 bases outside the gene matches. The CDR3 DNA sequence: TGTGCCAGCAGCTCCGGCCTGACAGGGTACCAAGAGACCCAGTACTTC. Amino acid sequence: CASSSGLTGYQETQYF. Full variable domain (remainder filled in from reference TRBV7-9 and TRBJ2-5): DTGVSQNPRHKITKRGQNVTFRCDPISEHNRLYWYRQTLGQGPEFLTYFQNEAQLEKSRLLSDRFSAERPKGSFSTLEIQRTEQGDSAMYLCASSSGLTGYQETQYFGPGTRLLVL.

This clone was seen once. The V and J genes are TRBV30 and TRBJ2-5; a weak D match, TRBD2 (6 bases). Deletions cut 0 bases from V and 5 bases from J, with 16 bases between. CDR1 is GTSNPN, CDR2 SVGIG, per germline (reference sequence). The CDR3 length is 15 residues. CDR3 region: CAWSVGGSMGETQYF. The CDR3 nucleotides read TGTGCCTGGAGTGTTGGGGGGTCTATGGGGGAGACCCAGTACTTC.

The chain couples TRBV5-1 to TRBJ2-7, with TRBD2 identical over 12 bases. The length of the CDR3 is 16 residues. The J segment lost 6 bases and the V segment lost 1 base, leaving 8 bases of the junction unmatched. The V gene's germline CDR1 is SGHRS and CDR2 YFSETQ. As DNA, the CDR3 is TGCGCCAGCAGCTTGTGGCTGCTAGCGGGAGGGGTCGAGCAGTACTTC. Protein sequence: CASSLWLLAGGVEQYF.